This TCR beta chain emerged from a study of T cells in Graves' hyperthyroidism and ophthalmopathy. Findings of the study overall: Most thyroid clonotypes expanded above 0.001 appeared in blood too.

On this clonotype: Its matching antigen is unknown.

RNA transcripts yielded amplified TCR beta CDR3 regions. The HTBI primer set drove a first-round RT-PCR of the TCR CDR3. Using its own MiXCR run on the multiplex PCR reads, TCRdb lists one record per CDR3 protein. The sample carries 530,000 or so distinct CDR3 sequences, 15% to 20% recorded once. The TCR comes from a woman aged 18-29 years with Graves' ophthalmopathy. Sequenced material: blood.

The CDR3 here is CASRQGASGDTQYF. The DNA for the CDR3 is TGCGCCAGCAGGCAGGGGGCATCTGGAGATACGCAGTATTTT. The chain employs TRBV5-1 and TRBJ2-3; TRBD1 agrees at 8 bases. V was clipped by 5 bases and J by 5 bases; unmatched bases: 7. The CDR3 totals 14 residues. CDR1 is SGHRS, CDR2 YFSETQ, per germline.